Below are 18 T cell receptor beta chains sequenced from a single sample in a study of CD8+CD57+ T cells in acquired aplastic anemia. Those patients picked for sequencing had displayed CD8+CD57+ cell expansion on flow cytometry. TCR beta VDJ and CDR3 profiles were obtained from a genomic DNA template. TCRdb re-called the reads with MiXCR, one entry per CDR3 protein. Of 150,000 or so distinct CDR3 sequences listed, less than 60% are singletons. The sequenced sample consisted of sorted CD4+, CD8+, or CD8+CD57+ T cells (not recorded which) from PBMCs. These receptors all come from a human donor with aplastic anemia.

The V gene is TRBV6-2 or TRBV6-3, the J gene TRBJ1-1; D is unresolved. Trimming removed 6 bases from V and 3 bases from J, with 17 bases in between. Per the germline V gene, CDR1 is MNHEY and CDR2 is SVGEGT. This CDR3 has 15 residues. The CDR3 bases are TGTGCCAGCAGCCATCCCGCCATAGAGGACACTGAAGCTTTCTTT. This translates into CASSHPAIEDTEAFF.

This clonotype was observed at least ten times. The CDR3 DNA reads as TGTGCCAGCAGCCAAGGTCTAAATAGGGCTGAAGCTTTCTTT. This gives the protein CASSQGLNRAEAFF. J is TRBJ1-1 and V is TRBV14; D gene uncertain. The V gene's germline CDR1 is SGHDN and CDR2 FVKESK. Trimming removed 1 base at V and 6 bases at J, with 12 bases between. There are 14 residues in the CDR3. The full variable domain, completed using reference TRBV14 and TRBJ1-1, is EAGVTQFPSHSVIEKGQTVTLRCDPISGHDNLYWYRRVMGKEIKFLLHFVKESKQDESGMPNNRFLAERTGGTYSTLKVQPAELEDSGVYFCASSQGLNRAEAFFGQGTRLTVV.

The genes are TRBV25-1 and TRBJ1-3; TRBD1 might be the D (5 bases). The CDR3 loop spans 11 amino acids. Trimming removed 5 bases from V and 9 bases from J, with 8 bases in between. Germline V gives CDR1 MGHDK, CDR2 SYGVNS. CDR3 region: CASSNGATIYF. The CDR3, as DNA: TGTGCCAGCAGTAATGGGGCCACCATATATTTT.

This rearrangement joins TRBV20-1 to TRBJ1-6; no firm D call. CDR3 length: 13 residues. The germline V and J ends were trimmed by 0 bases and 7 bases, with 7 bases remaining between them. Germline-derived CDR1 and CDR2 are DFQATT and SNEGSKA (reference sequence). CDR3 sequence reads: CSARDLENSPLHF. The CDR3 DNA is TGCAGTGCTAGAGATCTCGAGAATTCACCCCTCCACTTT.

J is TRBJ1-1 and V is TRBV20-1; the D gene is possibly TRBD1 (5 bases). Germline lookup yields CDR1 DFQATT and CDR2 SNEGSKA (reference sequence). CDR3 length: 14 amino acids. Trimming cost V 0 bases and J 1 base, with 9 bases left between them. Here the CDR3 reads CSARDQGSNTEAFF. CDR3 nucleotide sequence: TGCAGTGCTAGAGATCAGGGCTCGAACACTGAAGCTTTCTTT.

V is TRBV19 and J is TRBJ1-1; D possibly corresponds to TRBD1 (6 bases). The V end was cut by 3 bases, the J end by 2 bases, with 10 bases between. The CDR3 totals 14 residues. Germline assignment: CDR1 LNHDA and CDR2 SQIVND (reference sequence). CDR3 bases: TGTGCCAGTAGTATGCCAGGGGATAACACTGAAGCTTTCTTT. Its protein is CASSMPGDNTEAFF.

This CDR3 reads CASRFRGTLVSSYEQYF. CDR3 coding DNA: TGTGCCAGCAGATTCCGGGGTACGCTCGTGAGCTCCTACGAGCAGTACTTC. V and J are TRBV25-1 and TRBJ2-7; possibly TRBD2 for D (5 bases). The CDR3 consists of 17 residues. The ends were cut back, 6 bases at V and 0 bases at J, with 21 bases in the middle. Germline values: CDR1 MGHDK, CDR2 SYGVNS.

This clonotype was seen at least ten times. This chain connects TRBV7-2 to TRBJ2-7, with D perhaps TRBD1 (6 bases). The V end lost 5 bases, the J end lost 2 bases, and 13 bases lay between the germline ends. The CDR3 sequence is 14 residues long. Germline lookup yields CDR1 SGHTA and CDR2 FQGNSA. DNA for the CDR3: TGTGCCAGCAGCCCCCAGACAGGTACCTACGAGCAGTACTTC. Its protein is CASSPQTGTYEQYF.

This chain uses TRBV29-1 with TRBJ2-7, with a weak D call TRBD1 (6 bases). The germline V gene has CDR1 SQVTM and CDR2 ANQGSEA. Trimming removed 3 bases from V and 3 bases from J, with 15 bases in between. The CDR3 has 14 amino acids. The DNA for the CDR3 is TGCAGCGTTGAGGCGACAGGATTGATCTACGAGCAGTACTTC. Its translation is CSVEATGLIYEQYF.

The CDR3 nucleotides are TGTGCCAGCAGCGAAACGACCTTAGGAGAAAAACTGTTTTTT. Its protein product is CASSETTLGEKLFF. The chain couples TRBV2 to TRBJ1-4; unclear D gene. V was pared by 6 bases and J by 8 bases, with 16 bases between. In germline, CDR1 is SNHLY, CDR2 FYNNEI. CDR3 length: 14 amino acids.

This clonotype has at least ten counts. The V call is TRBV5-1, the J call TRBJ2-5; 9 bases line up with TRBD2. J was trimmed by 1 base and V by 2 bases; bases with no gene match: 3. CDR3 length equals 15 residues. The germline gives CDR1 SGHRS, CDR2 YFSETQ. The DNA of the CDR3 is TGCGCCAGCAGCTTAGGTAGCGGGGGCCAAGAGACCCAGTACTTC. Translation gives CASSLGSGGQETQYF.

A few counts support this clonotype. J is TRBJ2-7 and V is TRBV7-2, with 9 positions matching TRBD1. With V trimmed by 0 bases and J by 3 bases, 3 bases remained unmatched. The CDR3 consists of 15 residues. CDR1 is SGHTA, CDR2 FQGNSA, per germline. The DNA for the CDR3 is TGTGCCAGCAGCTTAGCAGGGACAGGGATCTACGAGCAGTACTTC. It encodes CASSLAGTGIYEQYF. The full variable domain, in which reference TRBV7-2 and TRBJ2-7 provide the parts outside the CDR3, is GAGVSQSPSNKVTEKGKDVELRCDPISGHTALYWYRQSLGQGLEFLIYFQGNSAPDKSGLPSDRFSAERTGGSVSTLTIQRTQQEDSAVYLCASSLAGTGIYEQYFGPGTRLTVT.

This sequence joins TRBV7-9 and TRBJ2-5; 8 nucleotides match TRBD1. Per the germline V gene, CDR1 is SEHNR and CDR2 is FQNEAQ (reference sequence). The CDR3 contains 13 residues. J gave up 2 bases and V 8 bases, and 4 bases lay outside the gene matches. CDR3 residues: CASQDRGQETQYF. CDR3 nucleotides: TGTGCCAGCCAAGACAGGGGACAAGAGACCCAGTACTTC. The whole variable domain, filled in from reference TRBV7-9 and TRBJ2-5, reads DTGVSQNPRHKITKRGQNVTFRCDPISEHNRLYWYRQTLGQGPEFLTYFQNEAQLEKSRLLSDRFSAERPKGSFSTLEIQRTEQGDSAMYLCASQDRGQETQYFGPGTRLLVL.

In its sample, this clonotype was seen many times. The CDR3 region has the DNA TGTGCCAGCAGCTTAACCCGCGCTCTAACCGAAGAGACCCAGTACTTC. Translation: CASSLTRALTEETQYF. The V and J genes are TRBV7-3 and TRBJ2-5; D remains unclear. CDR3 length: 16 amino acids. Germline lookup yields CDR1 SGHTA and CDR2 FQGTGA. Trimming took off 0 bases at V and 3 bases at J, with 14 bases between the two ends.

This clonotype was seen at least ten times. J is TRBJ1-6 and V is TRBV4-2, with no clear D. Looked up from germline, CDR1 is LGHNA and CDR2 is YNFKEQ. With 0 bases removed from V and 7 bases from J, the gap between germline ends came to 7 bases. The CDR3 sequence is 14 residues long. CDR3 nucleotide sequence: TGTGCCAGCAGCCAAGAAGCCGAGAATTCACCCCTCCACTTT. Its translation is CASSQEAENSPLHF.

On this clonotype: The germline gene is not matched at one end of the junction; a read error may be the cause. This chain links TRBV25-1 with TRBJ2-5; possibly TRBD1 for D (5 bases). Germline-derived CDR1 and CDR2 are MGHDK and SYGVNS. This CDR3 is built from 16 residues. The CDR3 sequence: CARSESIPRQRETQYF. In DNA, the CDR3 is TGTGCCAGAAGTGAATCGATTCCGCGACAGAGAGAGACACAGTACTTC.

The chain couples TRBV15 to TRBJ1-6; TRBD1 is a possible D gene (5 bases). Germline CDR1 reads LNHNV; CDR2 reads YYDKDF (reference sequence). Trimming pared 4 bases from V and 6 bases from J, leaving 13 bases between. The CDR3 is made up of 15 amino acids. CDR3 DNA: TGTGCCACCAGCACACTCCATGGGGGTAATTCACCCCTCCACTTT. The encoded protein is CATSTLHGGNSPLHF.

The rearrangement uses TRBV4-2 and TRBJ2-1; 9 nucleotides agree with TRBD2. CDR3 size: 19 residues. V gave up 0 bases and J gave up 4 bases; unmatched junction bases: 13. Per germline, CDR1 LGHNA and CDR2 YNFKEQ. CDR3 nucleotides: TGTGCCAGCAGCCAAGATCCAGAGAAAATAGCGGGGGATTACAATGAGCAGTTCTTC. This gives the protein CASSQDPEKIAGDYNEQFF.